What follows are 23 T cell receptor beta chains derived from one specimen sequenced in a study of CD8+ T cells in alopecia areata. Investigators isolated RNA and reverse transcribed it into cDNA to act as the sequencing template. TCRdb keeps only in-frame clones here, not all; method: immunoSEQ multiplex PCR. The sample yields about 220,000 clones, about 57% seen once. Described treatment: oral pan-JAK inhibitor, 5-10 mg twice daily. This sample comprised CD4+ T cells sorted from blood, obtained at week 4, from a patient treated with tofacitinib. These receptors were obtained from a human donor with alopecia areata.

The chain uses TRBV7-8 and TRBJ1-2; D not resolved. The CDR3 runs to 13 residues. CDR1 is SGHVS and CDR2 is FQNEAQ in the germline V gene. Trimming removed 5 bases from V and 7 bases from J, with 14 bases in between. The CDR3 reads CASSPRGPRGYTF. For the CDR3, the DNA is TGTGCCAGCAGCCCACGTGGTCCGCGTGGCTACACCTTC.

The chain joins TRBV25-1 to TRBJ2-7; 9 nucleotides agree with TRBD1. The germline gives CDR1 MGHDK, CDR2 SYGVNS. V trimming: 3 bases; J trimming: 4 bases; junction bases outside the gene matches: 7. CDR3 size: 15 residues. CDR3 coding DNA: TGTGCCAGCAGTGATCCGGGACAGGGAGCGTACGAGCAGTACTTC. It translates to CASSDPGQGAYEQYF.

V and J are TRBV27 and TRBJ2-5, with TRBD1 matching 12 bases. Germline V gene lookup returns CDR1 MNHEY and CDR2 SMNVEV (reference sequence). Unmatched junction bases numbered 7, after V lost 7 bases and J lost 1 base. CDR3 length: 16 residues. The CDR3 bases are TGTGCCAGCAAGGGGACAGGGGGCCCAATCCAAGAGACCCAGTACTTC. Its protein is CASKGTGGPIQETQYF.

A remark on this clone: The same CDR3 also results from other DNA sequences found in this sample. The chain joins TRBV9 to TRBJ2-6; no firm D call. Germline-derived CDR1 and CDR2 are SGDLS and YYNGEE. The CDR3 runs 15 residues. The ends were cut back, 0 bases at V and 1 base at J, with 5 bases in the middle. CDR3 loop: CASSVVSSGANVLTF. CDR3 DNA: TGTGCCAGCAGCGTAGTAAGTTCTGGGGCCAACGTCCTGACTTTC.

This clone was observed a handful of times. The chain uses TRBV11-2 and TRBJ2-2; possibly TRBD1 or TRBD2 for D (5 bases each). The ends were cut back, 4 bases at V and 1 base at J, with 13 bases in the middle. This CDR3 comprises 16 residues. The germline CDR1 and CDR2 sequences are SGHAT and FQNNGV. The DNA for the CDR3 is TGTGCCAGCAGCTCCCCCGGGACGGAGAACACCGGGGAGCTGTTTTTT. It is translated as CASSSPGTENTGELFF.

The chain combines TRBV6-1 with TRBJ2-2; D not resolved. CDR1 and CDR2 from the germline V gene are MNHNS and SASEGT. This CDR3 is 13 amino acids long. Trimming pared 3 bases from V and 2 bases from J, leaving 4 bases between. The CDR3, as DNA: TGTGCCAGCAGTGACCCCAACACCGGGGAGCTGTTTTTT. Its protein product is CASSDPNTGELFF.

This chain uses TRBV2 with TRBJ1-5, with TRBD1 matching over 7 bases. The CDR3 length is 15 residues. CDR1 SNHLY and CDR2 FYNNEI come from the germline V gene. J was trimmed by 8 bases and V by 7 bases; bases with no gene match: 14. The CDR3 nucleotides read TGTGCCAGCACCGAGGGGGCCGGTCGTTTTGAGCCCCAGCATTTT. This gives the protein CASTEGAGRFEPQHF.

The chain is built from TRBV20-1 and TRBJ1-2; D gene unclear. CDR1 and CDR2 from the germline V gene are DFQATT and SNEGSKA (reference sequence). CDR3 length: 11 amino acids. The CDR3 region is CSADRPGGYTF. CDR3 DNA: TGCAGCGCGGATCGTCCTGGTGGCTACACCTTC.

This clone was seen a few times. The chain employs TRBV5-1 and TRBJ1-2; TRBD1 is a possible D gene (5 bases). The length of the CDR3 is 13 residues. V lost 2 bases, J lost 8 bases, and 13 bases lay in between. Germline V gene lookup returns CDR1 SGHRS and CDR2 YFSETQ. DNA of the CDR3: TGCGCCAGCAGCTTTCGAGGGGCGGAAGGCTACACCTTC. The encoded protein is CASSFRGAEGYTF.

The chain employs TRBV6-1 and TRBJ1-6; a weak D match, TRBD1 (5 bases). The V end lost 2 bases, the J end lost 7 bases, and 9 bases lay between the germline ends. Per germline, CDR1 MNHNS and CDR2 SASEGT. This CDR3 comprises 14 residues. CDR3 bases: TGTGCCAGCAGTGAACAAAAGGGGAATTCACCCCTCCACTTT. It encodes CASSEQKGNSPLHF.

The V gene is TRBV15, the J gene TRBJ1-2, with no clear D. Trimming cost V 3 bases and J 0 bases, with 5 bases left between them. The length of the CDR3 is 13 residues. Per the germline V gene, CDR1 is LNHNV and CDR2 is YYDKDF (reference sequence). CDR3 in amino acids: CATSSSTNYGYTF. CDR3 nucleotides: TGTGCCACCAGCAGTTCGACTAACTATGGCTACACCTTC.

The J gene is TRBJ2-6, the V gene TRBV7-9, with D tentatively TRBD1 or TRBD2 (5 bases each). CDR1 and CDR2 from the germline V gene are SEHNR and FQNEAQ (reference sequence). The CDR3 spans 16 residues. Trimming left V 5 bases short and J 4 bases short, with 15 bases between. The CDR3 sequence: CASSGGPGEGANVLTF. In nucleotides, the CDR3 is TGTGCCAGCAGCGGGGGACCCGGGGAAGGGGCCAACGTCCTGACTTTC.

This clone was picked up a small number of times. The V call is TRBV7-7, the J call TRBJ2-5; 13 positions match TRBD2. CDR1 is SSHAT, CDR2 FNYEAQ, per germline (reference sequence). The CDR3 sequence is 16 residues long. V shed 5 bases and J 1 base; nucleotides not matched to a gene: 4. The CDR3 coding sequence is TGTGCCAGCAGCCCTGGACTAGCGGGGGCCCAAGAGACCCAGTACTTC. It encodes CASSPGLAGAQETQYF.

The V gene is TRBV30, the J gene TRBJ2-1, with 7 bases identical to TRBD2. Germline CDR1 and CDR2: GTSNPN and SVGIG (reference sequence). The CDR3 contains 13 residues. J was trimmed by 7 bases and V by 3 bases; bases with no gene match: 6. The CDR3 loop is CAWSGAGENEQFF. The CDR3 bases are TGTGCCTGGAGCGGGGCGGGGGAGAATGAGCAGTTCTTC.

This chain joins TRBV30 and TRBJ2-1; D unclear. The CDR3 sequence is 14 residues long. V was shortened by 0 bases and J by 2 bases, with 8 bases between the two germline ends. Germline V gene data show CDR1 as GTSNPN and CDR2 as SVGIG (reference sequence). The CDR3 DNA follows: TGTGCCTGGAGTGTCTGGGCCCCCTACAATGAGCAGTTCTTC. Amino acid sequence: CAWSVWAPYNEQFF. Supplemented by reference TRBV30 and TRBJ2-1, the full variable domain reads SQTIHQWPATLVQPVGSPLSLECTVEGTSNPNLYWYRQAAGRGLQLLFYSVGIGQISSEVPQNLSASRPQDRQFILSSKKLLLSDSGFYLCAWSVWAPYNEQFFGPGTRLTVL.

On this clone itself: At one of its ends the junction is not consistent with the germline gene, which may arise from a read error. This sequence joins TRBV20-1 and TRBJ1-4; the D gene is possibly TRBD1 (5 bases). Per the germline V gene, CDR1 is DFQATT and CDR2 is SNEGSKA (reference sequence). This CDR3 comprises 11 residues. The CDR3 is CSARAQGGSAF. CDR3 nucleotides: TGCAGTGCTAGAGCCCAGGGCGGCAGCGCGTTT.

The chain combines TRBV30 with TRBJ2-7, with D unclear. This CDR3 spans 12 amino acids. V was cut by 4 bases and J by 9 bases, with 16 bases left in between. Germline values: CDR1 GTSNPN, CDR2 SVGIG (reference sequence). CDR3 amino acids: CAWNLPGRGQYF. For the CDR3, the DNA is TGTGCCTGGAATCTACCGGGTCGAGGGCAGTACTTC. The full variable domain, in which reference TRBV30 and TRBJ2-7 provide the parts outside the CDR3, is SQTIHQWPATLVQPVGSPLSLECTVEGTSNPNLYWYRQAAGRGLQLLFYSVGIGQISSEVPQNLSASRPQDRQFILSSKKLLLSDSGFYLCAWNLPGRGQYFGPGTRLTVT.

This clone was detected many times. The rearrangement uses TRBV25-1 and TRBJ2-1; D remains unclear. Germline V gene sequence: CDR1 MGHDK, CDR2 SYGVNS. Deletions cut 3 bases from V and 4 bases from J, with 10 bases between. The CDR3 length is 14 residues. The CDR3 sequence: CASSDFGGYNEQFF. The CDR3 coding sequence is TGTGCCAGCAGTGATTTCGGCGGATACAATGAGCAGTTCTTC.

The chain is built from TRBV2 and TRBJ2-1; TRBD1 aligns across 7 bases. The V and J ends lost 11 bases and 5 bases, in that order; junction bases with no gene match: 9. CDR1 is SNHLY, CDR2 FYNNEI, per germline. This CDR3 is 13 amino acids long. The CDR3 is CAGNIDRDNEQFF. The CDR3 nucleotides are TGTGCCGGCAATATCGACAGGGACAATGAGCAGTTCTTC.

The chain links TRBV29-1 to TRBJ1-2; the D gene is possibly TRBD1 (6 bases). CDR1 and CDR2 from the germline V gene are SQVTM and ANQGSEA. The CDR3 runs 13 residues. V was cut by 3 bases and J by 4 bases, with 12 bases left in between. The CDR3 loop reads CSVELQGGYGYTF. Written as DNA, the CDR3 is TGCAGCGTTGAGTTACAGGGTGGCTATGGCTACACCTTC.

The rearrangement joins TRBV20-1 to TRBJ1-5; D perhaps matches TRBD1 (6 bases). V lost 3 bases and J lost 15, with 9 bases in between. Germline-derived CDR1 and CDR2 are DFQATT and SNEGSKA (reference sequence). The CDR3 extends over 9 amino acids. In DNA form, the CDR3 reads TGCAGTGCTAGGTGCAGGGGGCATTTT. Residues: CSARCRGHF.

This clone was observed once. The rearrangement joins TRBV14 to TRBJ1-2, with D perhaps matching TRBD1 (5 bases). V dropped 4 bases and J dropped 1 base, with 10 bases sitting between them. The germline CDR1 and CDR2 sequences are SGHDN and FVKESK. This CDR3 is 14 amino acids long. CDR3 sequence reads: CASSPLGDNYGYTF. CDR3 bases: TGTGCCAGCAGCCCCTTAGGGGATAACTATGGCTACACCTTC.

The chain carries TRBV5-1 and TRBJ2-1; D remains ambiguous. CDR3 length: 12 residues. Germline loops: CDR1 SGHRS, CDR2 YFSETQ. Trimming shortened V by 4 bases and J by 9 bases, and 11 bases separated the two germline ends. CDR3: CASSKELVEQFF. CDR3 bases: TGCGCCAGCAGCAAAGAGCTGGTTGAGCAGTTCTTC.